The 25 T cell receptor beta chains in this list originate from one sample, sequenced in a study of T cell responses to AZD1222 COVID-19 vaccine. Assay: immunoSEQ multiplex PCR; the TCRdb copy retains only in-frame clones and omits some. Of about 150,000 clones in the sample, roughly 90% were seen once. The input for sequencing was peripheral blood, taken 28 days after the second AZD1222 dose. These receptor sequences come from an adult who received the AZD1222 COVID-19 vaccine.

J is TRBJ1-6 and V is TRBV27, with D maybe TRBD1 (6 bases). There are 12 residues in the CDR3. V dropped 7 bases and J dropped 8 bases, with 9 bases sitting between them. Germline CDR1 is MNHEY and CDR2 is SMNVEV (reference sequence). The CDR3 bases are TGTGCCAGCAAGGACAGATATTCACCCCTCCACTTT. Residues: CASKDRYSPLHF.

J is TRBJ1-5 and V is TRBV12-5; D is unclear. The CDR3 consists of 16 residues. CDR1 is LGHNT and CDR2 is FRNRAP in the germline V gene. Trimming removed 5 bases at V and 0 bases at J, with 14 bases between. This CDR3 reads CASGPYLRDSNQPQHF. CDR3 sequence (DNA): TGTGCTAGTGGTCCCTACTTGAGAGATAGCAATCAGCCCCAGCATTTT.

The chain links TRBV5-6 to TRBJ2-5; unclear D gene. The germline V gene has CDR1 SGHDT and CDR2 YYEEEE. Trimming took 0 bases from V and 3 from J, leaving 6 bases between them. The CDR3 extends over 13 amino acids. The CDR3 region has the DNA TGTGCCAGCAGCTTGGAACTTAAAGAGACCCAGTACTTC. Amino acids: CASSLELKETQYF.

V usage is TRBV30 and J usage is TRBJ2-1; TRBD2 aligns across 8 bases. Germline V lookup: CDR1 GTSNPN, CDR2 SVGIG (reference sequence). The V and J ends lost 3 bases and 3 bases, in that order; junction bases with no gene match: 4. This CDR3 comprises 14 residues. The CDR3 loop reads CAWRGLAGYNEQFF. DNA for the CDR3: TGTGCCTGGAGGGGGCTAGCGGGCTACAATGAGCAGTTCTTC.

The rearrangement links TRBV7-9 to TRBJ1-2, with TRBD1 matching 9 bases. The J segment lost 4 bases and the V segment lost 6 bases, leaving 9 bases of the junction unmatched. The CDR3 has 15 residues. CDR1 is SEHNR and CDR2 is FQNEAQ in the germline V gene (reference sequence). DNA for the CDR3: TGTGCCAGCAGTGGAGGACAGGGGAGTTTCTATGGCTACACCTTC. It is translated as CASSGGQGSFYGYTF. The variable domain in full, completed from reference TRBV7-9 and TRBJ1-2, reads DTGVSQNPRHKITKRGQNVTFRCDPISEHNRLYWYRQTLGQGPEFLTYFQNEAQLEKSRLLSDRFSAERPKGSFSTLEIQRTEQGDSAMYLCASSGGQGSFYGYTFGSGTRLTVV.

V and J are TRBV9 and TRBJ2-3, with TRBD2 matching over 8 bases. Germline trimming cut 0 bases from V and 2 bases from J; bases unmatched to any gene: 14. CDR3 length: 19 residues. Germline lookup yields CDR1 SGDLS and CDR2 YYNGEE. The CDR3 sequence: CASSVGRAGGQPYTDTQYF. CDR3 in DNA: TGTGCCAGCAGCGTAGGTCGGGCGGGGGGCCAACCGTACACAGATACGCAGTATTTT.

This clone was seen more than once but under ten times. The rearrangement uses TRBV27 and TRBJ2-3; D possibly corresponds to TRBD1 (5 bases). Trimming took off 6 bases at V and 3 bases at J, with 22 bases between the two ends. Germline-derived CDR1 and CDR2 are MNHEY and SMNVEV (reference sequence). The CDR3 is 17 residues long. The CDR3 sequence: CASSRMRKGLDTDTQYF. CDR3 nucleotide sequence: TGTGCCAGCAGCCGCATGCGGAAGGGGCTGGATACAGATACGCAGTATTTT.

The chain is built from TRBV5-1 and TRBJ2-7, with D perhaps TRBD1 (6 bases). The CDR3 totals 15 residues. The germline CDR1 and CDR2 sequences are SGHRS and YFSETQ. Trimming stripped 0 bases from V and 5 bases from J, with 15 bases between. The CDR3 spells CASSLATGSIDEQYF. CDR3 bases: TGCGCCAGCAGCTTGGCAACAGGGAGTATCGACGAGCAGTACTTC.

The rearrangement uses TRBV29-1 and TRBJ1-2; 8 bases match TRBD1. The CDR3 runs to 15 residues. The V gene's germline CDR1 is SQVTM and CDR2 ANQGSEA. CDR3 loop: CIVGPGGAFGSGYTF. The DNA for the CDR3 is TGCATAGTAGGTCCAGGGGGCGCGTTCGGAAGTGGCTACACCTTC. Full variable domain (missing parts from reference TRBV29-1 and TRBJ1-2): SAVISQKPSRDICQRGTSLTIQCQVDSQVTMMFWYRQQPGQSLTLIATANQGSEATYESGFVIDKFPISRPNLTFSTLTVSNMSPEDSSIYLCIVGPGGAFGSGYTFGSGTRLTVV.

J is TRBJ2-2 and V is TRBV1; TRBD2, the table's D call, was not compared with the DNA. TRBV1 is given as a pseudogene. There are 16 residues in the CDR3. This chain's CDR3 is CTSSPSGGGHTGELFF. CDR3 bases: TGCACCAGCAGCCCCTCCGGGGGGGGCCACACCGGGGAGCTGTTTTTT.

The J gene is TRBJ2-7, the V gene TRBV7-9; D unresolved. The V end lost 6 bases, the J end lost 3 bases, and 15 bases lay between the germline ends. This CDR3 comprises 14 residues. The germline V gene encodes CDR1 SEHNR and CDR2 FQNEAQ (reference sequence). CDR3 amino acids: CASSSAWTGYEQYF. CDR3 DNA: TGTGCCAGCAGTTCTGCCTGGACGGGCTACGAGCAGTACTTC.

This chain connects TRBV5-6 to TRBJ1-1; D ambiguous. Germline V gene lookup returns CDR1 SGHDT and CDR2 YYEEEE. V was trimmed by 6 bases and J by 2 bases, leaving 17 bases between them. The CDR3 has 15 amino acids. This CDR3 is CASTMKDLANTEAFF. DNA of the CDR3: TGTGCCAGCACTATGAAGGACCTTGCAAACACTGAAGCTTTCTTT. The variable domain in full, with the rest retrieved from reference TRBV5-6 and TRBJ1-1, is DAGVTQSPTHLIKTRGQQVTLRCSPKSGHDTVSWYQQALGQGPQFIFQYYEEEERQRGNFPDRFSGHQFPNYSSELNVNALLLGDSALYLCASTMKDLANTEAFFGQGTRLTVV.

The V and J genes are TRBV3-1 (or the pseudogene TRBV3-2) and TRBJ2-1; D is uncertain. V dropped 0 bases and J dropped 10 bases, with 10 bases sitting between them. This CDR3 has 13 residues. In germline, CDR1 is LGHDT, CDR2 YNNKEL (reference sequence). CDR3 nucleotide sequence: TGTGCCAGCAGCCAAGAAACGGTGAGCGAGCAGTTCTTC. Its translation is CASSQETVSEQFF.

This chain uses TRBV4-1 with TRBJ2-1; 7 nucleotides align to TRBD2. J lost 6 bases, V lost 5 bases, and 7 bases had no gene match. Germline V gene data show CDR1 as MGHRA and CDR2 as YSYEKL. The CDR3 extends over 14 amino acids. In DNA form, the CDR3 reads TGCGCCAGCAGCGACGGACTAGTGGGCAATGAGCAGTTCTTC. Its translation is CASSDGLVGNEQFF.

The chain couples TRBV13 to TRBJ2-7; possibly TRBD1 for D (5 bases). Germline CDR1 PRHDT, CDR2 FYEKMQ (reference sequence). With 5 bases removed from V and 3 bases from J, the gap between germline ends came to 8 bases. This CDR3 is 12 amino acids long. CDR3 coding DNA: TGTGCCAGCAGCCTTACAGGCTACGAGCAGTACTTC. Translated: CASSLTGYEQYF.

The chain combines TRBV23-1 with TRBJ2-2; D may be TRBD1 or TRBD2 (5 bases each). TRBV23-1 is classed as an ORF, of uncertain function. V was shortened by 5 bases and J by 3 bases, with 10 bases between the two germline ends. This CDR3 comprises 14 residues. The chain's CDR3 is CASSAQGDTGELFF. The DNA for the CDR3 is TGCGCCAGCAGTGCTCAGGGAGACACCGGGGAGCTGTTTTTT.

The DNA of the CDR3 is TGTGCCAGCAGCTTAGGGGACTTCCTCTATGAGCAGTTCTTC. As protein: CASSLGDFLYEQFF. The chain is built from TRBV7-3 and TRBJ2-1; D possibly corresponds to TRBD2 (6 bases). The CDR3 has 14 amino acids. The germline V and J ends were trimmed by 2 bases and 8 bases, with 13 bases remaining between them. In germline, CDR1 is SGHTA, CDR2 FQGTGA.

This sequence joins TRBV6-5 and TRBJ1-1, with TRBD1 identical over 8 bases. J gave up 1 base and V 6 bases, and 4 bases lay outside the gene matches. Germline values: CDR1 MNHEY, CDR2 SVGAGI. This CDR3 region has 14 residues. The CDR3 DNA sequence: TGTGCCAGCAGCCGGGACAGGCGGAACACTGAAGCTTTCTTT. It yields the protein CASSRDRRNTEAFF.

The genes are TRBV7-3 and TRBJ2-2; D not certain. The CDR3 contains 14 residues. CDR1 SGHTA and CDR2 FQGTGA come from the germline V gene. Trimming removed 4 bases from V and 3 bases from J, with 9 bases in between. The CDR3 coding sequence is TGTGCCAGCAGCTGGCAGGCCTACACCGGGGAGCTGTTTTTT. This gives the protein CASSWQAYTGELFF.

V and J are TRBV6-6 and TRBJ2-5, with D maybe TRBD2 (6 bases). The germline V gene encodes CDR1 MNHNY and CDR2 SVGAGI (reference sequence). The V end was cut by 7 bases, the J end by 4 bases, with 16 bases between. CDR3 size: 14 residues. The CDR3 sequence: CASTWDWLPETQYF. The CDR3 DNA sequence: TGTGCCAGCACCTGGGACTGGCTTCCAGAGACCCAGTACTTC.

V gene TRBV6-5 combines with J gene TRBJ2-7; tentative D call: TRBD1 (6 bases). Between the trimmed V and J ends, which lost 9 bases and 5 bases, there was a span of 23 bases. This CDR3 spans 15 amino acids. Germline values: CDR1 MNHEY, CDR2 SVGAGI. The chain's CDR3 is CASVRLGGSIHEQYF. CDR3 nucleotides: TGTGCCAGTGTTCGCTTAGGGGGATCCATCCACGAGCAGTACTTC.

The chain has TRBV21-1 and TRBJ1-2. TRBV21-1 is a known pseudogene. The CDR3 is 15 residues long. The CDR3 sequence is CASSKAGGWVSGYTF. The CDR3 DNA is TGTGCCAGCAGCAAAGCGGGGGGTTGGGTTAGCGGCTACACCTTC.

For the CDR3, the DNA is TGTGCCAGCAGCCAAGAGGCAGATACGCAGTATTTT. It encodes CASSQEADTQYF. The chain uses TRBV3-1 (or the pseudogene TRBV3-2) and TRBJ2-3; D unclear. The germline gives CDR1 LGHDT, CDR2 YNNKEL (reference sequence). Trimming stripped 0 bases from V and 4 bases from J, with 2 bases between. The length of the CDR3 is 12 residues.

The rearrangement joins TRBV5-8 to TRBJ1-1, with no clear D. The CDR3 totals 11 residues. Trimming shortened V by 3 bases and J by 4 bases, and 4 bases separated the two germline ends. The germline gives CDR1 SGHTS, CDR2 YDEGEE. DNA of the CDR3: TGTGCCAGCAGCTATTTCACTGAAGCTTTCTTT. Protein sequence: CASSYFTEAFF.

The rearrangement joins TRBV9 to TRBJ2-7; 10 bases fit TRBD1. Germline CDR1 and CDR2: SGDLS and YYNGEE. The V segment lost 0 bases and the J segment 5 bases; nucleotides outside the gene matches: 5. This CDR3 region has 15 residues. CDR3 sequence reads: CASSVEGQGIDEQYF. The CDR3 coding sequence is TGTGCCAGCAGCGTAGAGGGACAGGGGATTGACGAGCAGTACTTC.